The 17 T cell receptor beta chains in this list originate from one sample, sequenced in a study of naive and memory T cell subsets. An equimolar mix of two oligonucleotides served as the beta constant-region primer for TRBC1 and TRBC2. TCRdb itself ran the UMI-ligation and nested PCR reads through MiXCR, one entry per CDR3 protein. The sample has roughly 91,000 distinct CDR3 sequences, around 13% seen once. The sample consisted of central memory CD4+ T cells from blood. These receptors originate from a human donor in good health.

This clonotype was counted a few times. The rearrangement links TRBV6-6 to TRBJ1-2; possible D gene TRBD1, 6 bases. This CDR3 contains 13 residues. Germline-derived CDR1 and CDR2 are MNHNY and SVGAGI (reference sequence). V dropped 4 bases and J dropped 8 bases, with 14 bases sitting between them. CDR3: CASSLQGNWGYTF. As DNA, the CDR3 is TGTGCCAGCAGTTTACAGGGAAATTGGGGCTACACCTTC.

The V gene is TRBV24-1, the J gene TRBJ2-2; D tentatively fits TRBD1 or TRBD2 (5 bases each). Germline values: CDR1 KGHDR, CDR2 SFDVKD. The CDR3 totals 14 residues. V was clipped by 9 bases and J by 5 bases, with 15 bases between them. For the CDR3, the DNA is TGTGCCACCGGCCGGGACGACAGTACCGGGGAGCTGTTTTTT. Translating it yields CATGRDDSTGELFF.

In this sample, this clonotype turned up many times. The rearrangement links TRBV9 to TRBJ2-1; unclear D gene. Germline-derived CDR1 and CDR2 are SGDLS and YYNGEE. V lost 2 bases, J lost 6 bases, and 9 bases lay in between. This CDR3 has 13 residues. The CDR3 sequence: CASSVGIVNEQFF. The CDR3 DNA reads as TGTGCCAGCAGCGTGGGAATAGTCAATGAGCAGTTCTTC.

The chain employs TRBV29-1 and TRBJ1-2; D is perhaps TRBD1 (6 bases). The CDR3 spans 13 residues. CDR1 is SQVTM and CDR2 is ANQGSEA in the germline V gene. V was shortened by 4 bases and J by 6 bases, with 15 bases between the two germline ends. CDR3 protein: CSVGRGLKDGYTF. CDR3 in DNA: TGCAGCGTTGGCAGGGGCTTAAAGGATGGCTACACCTTC.

This chain connects TRBV2 to TRBJ2-7; 8 bases map to TRBD2. Per the germline V gene, CDR1 is SNHLY and CDR2 is FYNNEI. The CDR3 is 15 amino acids. Unmatched junction bases numbered 4, after V lost 0 bases and J lost 3 bases. For the CDR3, the DNA is TGTGCCAGCAGTGAAGCTCTTAGCGGGATCTACGAGCAGTACTTC. Its translation is CASSEALSGIYEQYF.

The rearrangement links TRBV2 to TRBJ2-6; no definite D call. CDR1 is SNHLY and CDR2 is FYNNEI in the germline V gene. The CDR3 totals 15 residues. V was pared by 6 bases and J by 0 bases, with 9 bases between. CDR3 residues: CASSETASGANVLTF. The CDR3 DNA sequence: TGTGCCAGCAGCGAAACAGCCTCTGGGGCCAACGTCCTGACTTTC.

In its sample, this clonotype was seen many times. This chain links TRBV5-1 with TRBJ2-7, with D uncertain. V was clipped by 2 bases and J by 0 bases, with 9 bases between them. The CDR3 spans 14 residues. The germline V gene has CDR1 SGHRS and CDR2 YFSETQ. CDR3 amino acids: CASSFAGSSYEQYF. CDR3 nucleotide sequence: TGCGCCAGCAGCTTTGCAGGCAGCTCCTACGAGCAGTACTTC.

This clonotype has a count of ten or more. The V and J genes are TRBV4-1 and TRBJ2-1; the D is unclear. The V and J ends lost 0 bases and 1 base respectively, with 10 bases between them. Germline V gene data show CDR1 as MGHRA and CDR2 as YSYEKL. The CDR3 runs 16 residues. The CDR3 coding sequence is TGCGCCAGCAGCCAAGAAGGGCGGTTATCCTACAATGAGCAGTTCTTC. The encoded protein is CASSQEGRLSYNEQFF.

The chain links TRBV2 to TRBJ2-7; the match to TRBD1 covers 10 bases. The CDR3 totals 15 residues. Trimming cost V 4 bases and J 5 bases; bases outside gene matches: 8. CDR1 and CDR2 (germline): SNHLY, FYNNEI. The CDR3 is CASSVGDRGGNEQYF. The DNA for the CDR3 is TGTGCCAGCAGTGTAGGGGACAGGGGAGGCAACGAGCAGTACTTC.

Comment on this clonotype: A single base separates this from a much larger clone, so it may be a read error. This rearrangement joins TRBV27 to TRBJ2-2; tentatively, D is TRBD1 (5 bases). Trimming took 2 bases from V and 4 from J, leaving 11 bases between them. The germline V gene has CDR1 MNHEY and CDR2 SMNVEV (reference sequence). The CDR3 runs 15 residues. This chain's CDR3 is CASSLQGGFTGELFF. The CDR3 region has the DNA TGTGCCAGCAGTTTACAGGGCGGATTCACCGGGGAGCTGTTTTTT.

This chain links TRBV18 with TRBJ2-7; a possible D gene is TRBD2 (5 bases). This CDR3 contains 15 residues. CDR1 is KGHSH, CDR2 LQKENI, per germline. With 3 bases removed from V and 1 base from J, the gap between germline ends came to 13 bases. In DNA, the CDR3 is TGTGCCAGCTCACCGTCCATGAGGGCGTCCTACGAGCAGTACTTC. Protein sequence: CASSPSMRASYEQYF.

The V gene is TRBV2, the J gene TRBJ2-3; D is undetermined. Germline V gives CDR1 SNHLY, CDR2 FYNNEI. V was cut by 8 bases and J by 2 bases, with 11 bases left in between. The CDR3 length is 13 residues. CDR3 loop: CASQPPFTDTQYF. In DNA, the CDR3 is TGTGCCAGCCAACCGCCCTTCACAGATACGCAGTATTTT.

This clonotype was seen once. Written as DNA, the CDR3 is TGTGCCAGCAGCCAATATAAGGGGCAGGGGCACACTGAAGCTTTCTTT. Its translation: CASSQYKGQGHTEAFF. This chain links TRBV14 with TRBJ1-1; D perhaps matches TRBD1 (6 bases). The CDR3 length is 16 residues. V lost 2 bases, J lost 3 bases, and 16 bases lay in between. In germline, CDR1 is SGHDN, CDR2 FVKESK.

This clonotype was seen repeatedly, ten times or more. This chain joins TRBV7-2 and TRBJ1-1; D not certain. With 3 bases removed from V and 1 base from J, the gap between germline ends came to 6 bases. The germline V gene encodes CDR1 SGHTA and CDR2 FQGNSA. The CDR3 spans 13 residues. CDR3 protein: CASSFNRNTEAFF. The CDR3 DNA follows: TGTGCCAGCAGCTTCAACAGGAACACTGAAGCTTTCTTT.

V usage is TRBV6-6 and J usage is TRBJ1-4; 8 bases are shared with TRBD1. The CDR3 is 14 residues long. Germline CDR1 is MNHNY and CDR2 is SVGAGI (reference sequence). With 2 bases clipped from V and 7 bases from J, the junction kept 3 bases outside the gene matches. The CDR3 loop is CASSYTGGREKLFF. The CDR3 bases are TGTGCCAGCAGTTACACAGGGGGGCGTGAAAAACTGTTTTTT.

This clonotype was counted many times. This chain joins TRBV20-1 and TRBJ1-6; no firm D call. Germline V gene lookup returns CDR1 DFQATT and CDR2 SNEGSKA (reference sequence). V gave up 0 bases and J gave up 9 bases, with 9 bases separating them. The CDR3 runs 13 residues. CDR3 amino acids: CSARDAVGSPLHF. The CDR3 DNA sequence: TGCAGTGCTAGAGATGCAGTAGGTTCACCCCTCCACTTT.

The gene calls are TRBV27 and TRBJ2-7; the D call may be TRBD1 or TRBD2 (5 bases each). Germline CDR1 is MNHEY and CDR2 is SMNVEV (reference sequence). CDR3 length equals 13 residues. Trimming stripped 6 bases from V and 9 bases from J, with 18 bases between. The CDR3 protein is CASSLTLGTSQYF. CDR3 in DNA: TGTGCCAGCAGCCTTACACTGGGGACCTCGCAGTACTTC.